Listed here is a single TCR beta chain. With V trimmed by 6 bases and J by 2 bases, 10 bases remained unmatched. Germline V CDR1 and CDR2: SNHLY, FYNNEI. CDR3 size: 16 residues. The data were obtained in a study of blood T cell repertoires in COVID-19. Study in general: From T cells, B-cell-depleted T cells, or PBMCs came the material, which was cDNA or gDNA.

Original handling: Researchers report that nucleated cell counts were estimated from reference gene primer amplification. Clones were read by immunoSEQ multiplex PCR, and TCRdb kept only the in-frame ones, dropping some. D and trimming were read from the DNA, whereas the V and J calls and clone size are those reported in that table. This sample has about 21,000 clones, with roughly 87% found just once. Sequencing was performed on peripheral blood. This receptor was taken from a human donor with active COVID-19. The donor label of this sample is uncertain. This chain links TRBV2 with TRBJ2-3, with 8 bases aligning to TRBD1. CDR3 amino acids: CASSREGTGDTDTQYF. CDR3 nucleotides: TGTGCCAGCAGCCGGGAAGGGACAGGTGACACAGATACGCAGTATTTT.